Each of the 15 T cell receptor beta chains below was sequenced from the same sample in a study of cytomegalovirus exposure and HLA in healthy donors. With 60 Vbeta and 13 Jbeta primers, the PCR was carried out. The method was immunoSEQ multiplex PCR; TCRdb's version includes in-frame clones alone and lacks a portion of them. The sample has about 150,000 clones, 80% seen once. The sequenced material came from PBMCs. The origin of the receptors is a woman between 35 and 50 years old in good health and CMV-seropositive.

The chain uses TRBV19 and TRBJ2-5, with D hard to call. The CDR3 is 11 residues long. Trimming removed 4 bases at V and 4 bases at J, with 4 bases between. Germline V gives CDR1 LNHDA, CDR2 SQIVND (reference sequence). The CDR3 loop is CASSTRETQYF. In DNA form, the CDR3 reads TGTGCCAGTAGTACTAGAGAGACCCAGTACTTC.

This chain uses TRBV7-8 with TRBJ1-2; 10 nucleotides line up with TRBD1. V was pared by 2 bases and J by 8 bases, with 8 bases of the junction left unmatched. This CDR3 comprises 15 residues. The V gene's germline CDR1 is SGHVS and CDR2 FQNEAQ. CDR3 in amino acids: CASSLRGQGLRGYTF. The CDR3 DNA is TGTGCCAGCAGCTTACGGGGACAGGGGTTGAGAGGCTACACCTTC.

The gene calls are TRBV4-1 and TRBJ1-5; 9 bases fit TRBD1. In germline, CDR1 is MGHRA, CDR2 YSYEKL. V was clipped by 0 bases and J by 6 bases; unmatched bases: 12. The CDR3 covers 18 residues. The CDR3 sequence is CASSQDSPGQGFLQPQHF. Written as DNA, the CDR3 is TGCGCCAGCAGCCAAGATTCGCCGGGACAGGGTTTTCTTCAGCCCCAGCATTTT.

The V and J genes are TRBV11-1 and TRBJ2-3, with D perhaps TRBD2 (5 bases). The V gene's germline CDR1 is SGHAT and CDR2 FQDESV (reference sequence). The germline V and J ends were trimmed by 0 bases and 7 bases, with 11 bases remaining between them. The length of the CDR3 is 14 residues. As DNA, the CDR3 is TGTGCCAGCAGCTTAGCGTTGCCGGGAAATACGCAGTATTTT. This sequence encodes CASSLALPGNTQYF.

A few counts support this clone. The CDR3 is CASSLVLREGRRTGELFF. CDR3 in DNA: TGCGCCAGCAGCTTGGTTCTGCGGGAGGGCCGACGCACCGGGGAGCTGTTTTTT. The chain has TRBV5-1 and TRBJ2-2; 9 bases map to TRBD2. V lost 0 bases to trimming and J lost 4 bases; unmatched junction nucleotides: 10. The CDR3 spans 18 residues. CDR1 and CDR2 (germline): SGHRS, YFSETQ.

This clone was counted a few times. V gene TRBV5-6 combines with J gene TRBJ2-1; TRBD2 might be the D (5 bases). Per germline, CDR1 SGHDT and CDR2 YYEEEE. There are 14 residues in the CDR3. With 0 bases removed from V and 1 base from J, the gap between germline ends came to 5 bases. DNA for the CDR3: TGTGCCAGCAGCTTGGGAGGGTCCTACAATGAGCAGTTCTTC. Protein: CASSLGGSYNEQFF.

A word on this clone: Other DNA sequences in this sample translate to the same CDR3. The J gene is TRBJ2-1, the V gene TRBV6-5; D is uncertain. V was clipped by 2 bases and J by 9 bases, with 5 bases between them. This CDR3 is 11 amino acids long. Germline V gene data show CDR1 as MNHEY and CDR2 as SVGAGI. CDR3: CASSYLSEQFF. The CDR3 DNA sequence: TGTGCCAGCAGTTACCTTTCTGAGCAGTTCTTC.

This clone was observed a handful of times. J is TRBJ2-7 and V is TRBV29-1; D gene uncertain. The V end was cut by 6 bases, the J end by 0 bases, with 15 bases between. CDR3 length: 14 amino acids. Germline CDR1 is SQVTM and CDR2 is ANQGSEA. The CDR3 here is CSVQPGWSSYEQYF. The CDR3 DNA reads TGCAGCGTACAACCGGGTTGGAGCTCCTACGAGCAGTACTTC.

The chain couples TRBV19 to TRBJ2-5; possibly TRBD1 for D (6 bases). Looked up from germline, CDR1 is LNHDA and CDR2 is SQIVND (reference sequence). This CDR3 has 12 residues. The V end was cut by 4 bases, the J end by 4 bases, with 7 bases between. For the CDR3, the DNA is TGTGCCAGTAGTACCAGGGGAGAGACCCAGTACTTC. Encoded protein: CASSTRGETQYF.

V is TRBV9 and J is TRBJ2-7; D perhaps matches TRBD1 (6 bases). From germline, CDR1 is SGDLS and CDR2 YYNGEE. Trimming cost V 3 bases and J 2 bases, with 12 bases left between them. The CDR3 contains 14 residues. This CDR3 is CASSAGTMTYEQYF. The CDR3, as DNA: TGTGCCAGCAGCGCGGGGACAATGACCTACGAGCAGTACTTC. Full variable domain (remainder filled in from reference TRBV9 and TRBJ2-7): DSGVTQTPKHLITATGQRVTLRCSPRSGDLSVYWYQQSLDQGLQFLIQYYNGEERAKGNILERFSAQQFPDLHSELNLSSLELGDSALYFCASSAGTMTYEQYFGPGTRLTVT.

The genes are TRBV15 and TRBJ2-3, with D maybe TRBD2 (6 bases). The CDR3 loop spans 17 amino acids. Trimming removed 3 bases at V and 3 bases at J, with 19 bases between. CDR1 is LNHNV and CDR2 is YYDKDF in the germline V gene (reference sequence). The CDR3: CATSRDGTFPATDTQYF. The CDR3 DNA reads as TGTGCCACCAGCAGGGATGGGACTTTCCCAGCAACAGATACGCAGTATTTT. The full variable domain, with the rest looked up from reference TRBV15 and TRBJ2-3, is DAMVIQNPRYQVTQFGKPVTLSCSQTLNHNVMYWYQQKSSQAPKLLFHYYDKDFNNEADTPDNFQSRRPNTSFCFLDIRSPGLGDTAMYLCATSRDGTFPATDTQYFGPGTRLTVL.

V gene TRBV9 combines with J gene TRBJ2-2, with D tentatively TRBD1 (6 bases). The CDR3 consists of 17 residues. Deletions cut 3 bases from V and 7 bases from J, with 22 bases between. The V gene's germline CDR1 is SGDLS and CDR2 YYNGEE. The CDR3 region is CASSGSQGEWGIGELFF. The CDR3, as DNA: TGTGCCAGCAGCGGGTCACAGGGCGAGTGGGGCATCGGGGAGCTGTTTTTT.

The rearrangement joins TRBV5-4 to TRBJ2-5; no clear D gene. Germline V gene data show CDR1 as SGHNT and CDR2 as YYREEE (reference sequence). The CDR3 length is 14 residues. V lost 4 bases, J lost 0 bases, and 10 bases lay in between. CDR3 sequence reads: CASSKLRDQETQYF. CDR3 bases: TGTGCCAGCAGCAAGCTCCGGGACCAAGAGACCCAGTACTTC.

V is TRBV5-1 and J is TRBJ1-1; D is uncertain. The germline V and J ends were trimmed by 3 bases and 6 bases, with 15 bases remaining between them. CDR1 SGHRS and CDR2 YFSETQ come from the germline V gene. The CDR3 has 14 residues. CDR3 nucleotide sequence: TGCGCCAGCAGCTCACTACACGGAGTGTCTGAAGCTTTCTTT. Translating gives CASSSLHGVSEAFF.

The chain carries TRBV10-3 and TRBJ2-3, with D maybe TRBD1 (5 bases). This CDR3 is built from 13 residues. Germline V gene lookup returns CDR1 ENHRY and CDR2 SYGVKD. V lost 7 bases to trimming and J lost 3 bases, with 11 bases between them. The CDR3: CAITGASTDTQYF. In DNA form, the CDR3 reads TGTGCCATCACTGGGGCTAGTACAGATACGCAGTATTTT.